Listed below are T cell receptor beta chains from one sample, sequenced in a study of T-cell reconstitution after alpha-beta-depleted transplantation in children. TCRdb re-called the PCR reads with MiXCR, one entry per CDR3 protein. The profile covers fewer than 550,000 distinct CDR3 sequences, with approximately 10% appearing a single time and approximately 15% taken by the ten largest. Material: PBMCs, mostly from graft donor cells, obtained 180 days after TCRalphabeta/CD19-depleted stem cell transplant. The source of these receptors is a female patient aged 2 to 10 who had a stem cell transplant for aplastic anemia, so the T cells may come from the graft donor. Both conserved end residues are part of each CDR3. Fields, in order: D gene, V gene, J gene, clone size, CDR3 DNA, CDR3 protein. D genes are given only for firm matches. Only some rows state a clone size, as once, few, many or a class for expanded clones.

>TRBD2|TRBV5-4|TRBJ2-1|.
TGTGCCAGCAGCTTGTCGAGCGGGAGATTGAATGAGCAGTTCTTC
CASSLSSGRLNEQFF
>.|TRBV25-1|TRBJ1-1|few
TGTGCCAGCACCGCATTGCAGGGGATGAACACTGAAGCTTTCTTT
CASTALQGMNTEAFF
>.|TRBV20-1|TRBJ2-5|.
TGCAGTGCCAACCCTAGGGAGACCCAGTACTTC
CSANPRETQYF
>TRBD1|TRBV12-3/TRBV12-4|TRBJ2-2|.
TGTGCCAGCAGCCAGACAGGGGTGCGGACCGGGGAGCTGTTTTTT
CASSQTGVRTGELFF
>TRBD1|TRBV5-5|TRBJ2-1|.
TGTGCCAGCAGGTCGGGACAGAGTCTCTACAATGAGCAGTTCTTC
CASRSGQSLYNEQFF
>.|TRBV6-6|TRBJ2-2|few
TGTGCCAGCAGCCCCAGGGGTGTCGGGGAGCTGTTTTTT
CASSPRGVGELFF
>TRBD1|TRBV29-1|TRBJ2-5|.
TGCAGCGTGAGACAGGGGAAGGGGACCCAGTACTTC
CSVRQGKGTQYF
>.|TRBV18|TRBJ1-5|many
TGTGCCAGCTCACCAGTGCATTGGGGCAGGCGTCAGCCCCAGCATTTT
CASSPVHWGRRQPQHF
>.|TRBV6-2/TRBV6-3|TRBJ2-3|few
TGTGCCAGCAGTTACTCGGGAGACGGCACAGATACGCAGTATTTT
CASSYSGDGTDTQYF
>.|TRBV19|TRBJ2-6|.
TGTGCCAGTAGTCCTGACAGGTTCTCTGGGGCCAACGTCCTGACTTTC
CASSPDRFSGANVLTF
>TRBD1|TRBV7-2|TRBJ1-4|few
TGTGCCAGCAGCCCCAGGGGGAGTACTAATGAAAAACTGTTTTTT
CASSPRGSTNEKLFF
>TRBD1|TRBV29-1|TRBJ1-1|.
TGCAGCGTTAACAGGGGGAGCGGCACTGAAGCTTTCTTT
CSVNRGSGTEAFF
>.|TRBV7-2|TRBJ1-1|few
TGTGCCAGCAGCTTAAGTCTCCGCATGAACACTGAAGCTTTCTTT
CASSLSLRMNTEAFF
>TRBD2|TRBV3-1|TRBJ2-5|.
TGTGCCAGCAGGTACCTAGCGGGAGGGGAAGAGACCCAGTACTTC
CASRYLAGGEETQYF
>TRBD1|TRBV6-5|TRBJ1-3|.
TGTGCCAACAGTTCCCCTGGACAGGGCTCTGGAAACACCATATATTTT
CANSSPGQGSGNTIYF
>.|TRBV3-1|TRBJ2-2|many
TGTGCCAGCAGCCAAGTTGTCTTTGGCGGACCGAACACCGGGGAGCTGTTTTTT
CASSQVVFGGPNTGELFF
>.|TRBV28|TRBJ1-5|.
TGTGCCAGCAGTTGGGGTAGAGGCAATCAGCCCCAGCATTTT
CASSWGRGNQPQHF
>TRBD2|TRBV11-2|TRBJ2-1|.
TGTGCCAGCAGCTTATCTCCTAGCGGCAATGAGCAGTTCTTC
CASSLSPSGNEQFF
>.|TRBV10-3|TRBJ1-2|.
TGTGCCACCAGTGAGGTCAGGGATAACTATGGCTACACCTTC
CATSEVRDNYGYTF
>TRBD2|TRBV12-3/TRBV12-4|TRBJ2-5|few
TGTGCCAGCAGTTTGTCTAGCGGAGCGGAGACCCAGTACTTC
CASSLSSGAETQYF
>.|TRBV10-3|TRBJ2-6|few
TGTGCCATCAGTGGTACCGGCATGACTAAAGGGAGCAGACCTGGGGCCAACGTCCTGACTTTC
CAISGTGMTKGSRPGANVLTF
>.|TRBV6-2/TRBV6-3|TRBJ1-5|many
TGTGCCAGCAGTTACGAACGGAGGGGCAATCAGCCCCAGCATTTT
CASSYERRGNQPQHF
>TRBD2|TRBV3-1|TRBJ2-7|few
TGTGCCAGCAGCCGGGCTAGCGGGAGTACGGACGAGCAGTACTTC
CASSRASGSTDEQYF
>TRBD2|TRBV20-1|TRBJ2-3|few
TGCAGTGCTTCGGGACTAGCGGCGTCGGGGCAGTATTTT
CSASGLAASGQYF
>.|TRBV25-1|TRBJ1-3|many
TGTGCCAGCAGCGAATCGGCCTACCGTGGAAACACCATATATTTT
CASSESAYRGNTIYF
>.|TRBV20-1|TRBJ2-1|few
TGCGGGCGGGCAGGCATCTACAATGAGCAGTTCTTC
CGRAGIYNEQFF
>.|TRBV6-2/TRBV6-3|TRBJ2-5|.
TGTGCCAGCAGTTACGGGTTGCCCCAAGAGACCCAGTACTTC
CASSYGLPQETQYF
>TRBD1|TRBV7-8|TRBJ2-7|many
TGTGCCAGCAGCGTCGGGACAGGGTACGAGCAGTACTTC
CASSVGTGYEQYF
>.|TRBV7-3|TRBJ2-4|few
TGTGCCAGCAGCTTAGGGGCACCGTCCAGCATTCAGTACTTC
CASSLGAPSSIQYF
>.|TRBV28|TRBJ2-3|many
TGTGCCAGCAGTTTATCCTTGACAGTTACTACGCAGTATTTT
CASSLSLTVTTQYF
>.|TRBV4-2|TRBJ1-4|.
TGTGCCAGCAGCCAGGTTTCTCCACAGGGTGGTGAAAAACTGTTTTTT
CASSQVSPQGGEKLFF
>.|TRBV20-1|TRBJ2-1|.
TGCAGTGCTAGAGCTTTAACCCCGCAGGGCGATGAGCAGTTCTTC
CSARALTPQGDEQFF
>TRBD1|TRBV5-1|TRBJ2-3|.
TGCGCCAGCAGCTCCCCGGGACAGCGCACAGATACGCAGTATTTT
CASSSPGQRTDTQYF
>.|TRBV12-3/TRBV12-4|TRBJ1-1|.
TGTGCCAGCAGCCCCCCCTTGTCGAACACTGAAGCTTTCTTT
CASSPPLSNTEAFF
>.|TRBV29-1|TRBJ2-3|.
TGCAGCGTTGTCTCGCCCTCTCAAGATACGCAGTATTTT
CSVVSPSQDTQYF